There are a few counts of the clone carrying this T cell receptor beta chain. Its target is not known. This record comes from a study of T cells after yellow fever vaccination. On the study more broadly: Fractions of limited cellularity were prepared by means of SMART-Seq v4 Ultra Low Input. Findings and caveats of the study: Any FACS-sorted repertoire could hold abundant clonotypes that contaminate it from the bulk population. Boosting was followed by the reappearance of most primary-vaccination clones (approximately 95% CD4, roughly 90% CD8). Though it reached lower strength, the secondary response hit its peak faster, day 5 versus 15.

V gave up 3 bases and J gave up 5 bases; unmatched junction bases: 13. The CDR3 extends over 17 amino acids. Germline lookup yields CDR1 SGHRS and CDR2 YFSETQ. TCRdb processed the 5' RACE reads anew with MiXCR; each CDR3 protein has one entry. The sample has 310,000 or so distinct CDR3 sequences, approximately 3.8% seen once. The rearrangement joins TRBV5-1 to TRBJ2-3; the match to TRBD2 covers 9 bases. Source: PBMCs, taken on the day of the yellow fever booster vaccination. The source of this sequence is a man aged 18 to 29 who received the YFV17D yellow fever vaccine. CDR3 residues: CASSSSDHSGGLDTQYF. The CDR3 DNA reads as TGCGCCAGCAGCTCCTCAGATCACAGCGGGGGGTTAGATACGCAGTATTTT.